This T cell receptor (beta chain) was retrieved from a study of cytomegalovirus exposure and HLA in healthy donors. V was trimmed by 1 base and J by 1 base, leaving 11 bases between them. This CDR3 has 15 amino acids. Per germline, CDR1 SGHVS and CDR2 FNYEAQ. Clones were read by immunoSEQ multiplex PCR, and TCRdb kept only the in-frame ones, dropping some. The profile shows a few hundred thousand clones, less than 95% of them singletons. The receptor was isolated from a woman aged 25 to 39 in good health and CMV-seronegative. J is TRBJ2-7 and V is TRBV7-6; D might be TRBD1 or TRBD2, each matching 6 bases. Specimen: PBMCs. The CDR3 DNA reads as TGTGCCAGCAGCTTAGGGGGGGCGTTTTCCTACGAGCAGTACTTC. Translating it yields CASSLGGAFSYEQYF.